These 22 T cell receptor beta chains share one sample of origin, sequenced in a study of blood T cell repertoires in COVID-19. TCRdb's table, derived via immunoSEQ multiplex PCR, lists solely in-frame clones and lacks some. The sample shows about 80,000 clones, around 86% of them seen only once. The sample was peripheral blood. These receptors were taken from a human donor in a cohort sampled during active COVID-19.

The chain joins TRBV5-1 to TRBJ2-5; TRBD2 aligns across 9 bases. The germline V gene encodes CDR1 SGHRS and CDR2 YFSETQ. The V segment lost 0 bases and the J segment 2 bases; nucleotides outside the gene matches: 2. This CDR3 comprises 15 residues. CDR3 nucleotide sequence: TGCGCCAGCAGCTTGGTTCTAGCGGGACAAGAGACCCAGTACTTC. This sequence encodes CASSLVLAGQETQYF.

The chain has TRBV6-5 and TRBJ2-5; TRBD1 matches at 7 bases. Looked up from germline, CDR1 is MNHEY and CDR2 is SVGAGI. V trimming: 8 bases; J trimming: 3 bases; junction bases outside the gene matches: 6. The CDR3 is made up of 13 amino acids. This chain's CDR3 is CASGQELKETQYF. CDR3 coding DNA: TGTGCCAGCGGACAGGAACTGAAAGAGACCCAGTACTTC.

The CDR3 nucleotides are TGTGCCAGCTCAAGTTCTAGCGGCTACGAGCAGTACTTC. It codes for CASSSSSGYEQYF. The gene calls are TRBV18 and TRBJ2-7; 7 bases agree with TRBD2. This CDR3 region has 13 residues. V lost 5 bases to trimming and J lost 3 bases; unmatched junction nucleotides: 4. CDR1 and CDR2 (germline): KGHSH, LQKENI.

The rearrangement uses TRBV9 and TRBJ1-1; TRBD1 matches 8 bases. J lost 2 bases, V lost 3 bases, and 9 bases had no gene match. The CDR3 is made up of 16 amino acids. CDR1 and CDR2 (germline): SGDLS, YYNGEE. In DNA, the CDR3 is TGTGCCAGCAGCGACCCGATCTCAGGGGGCAACACTGAAGCTTTCTTT. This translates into CASSDPISGGNTEAFF.

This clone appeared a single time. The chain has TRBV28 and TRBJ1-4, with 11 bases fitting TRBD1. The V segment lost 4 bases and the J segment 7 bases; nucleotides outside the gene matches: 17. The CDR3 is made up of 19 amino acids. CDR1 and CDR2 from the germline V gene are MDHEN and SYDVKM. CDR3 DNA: TGTGCCAGCAGTTCCTGGACAGGGGGCGGCCGCAGCGACCCTGAAAAACTGTTTTTT. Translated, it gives CASSSWTGGGRSDPEKLFF. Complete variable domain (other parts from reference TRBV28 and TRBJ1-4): DVKVTQSSRYLVKRTGEKVFLECVQDMDHENMFWYRQDPGLGLRLIYFSYDVKMKEKGDIPEGYSVSREKKERFSLILESASTNQTSMYLCASSSWTGGGRSDPEKLFFGSGTQLSVL.

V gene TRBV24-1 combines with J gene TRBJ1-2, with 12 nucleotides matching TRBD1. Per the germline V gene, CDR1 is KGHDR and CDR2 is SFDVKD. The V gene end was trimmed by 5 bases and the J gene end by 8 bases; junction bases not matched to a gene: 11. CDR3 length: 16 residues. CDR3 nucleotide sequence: TGTGCCACCAGTGGTGTCCCGGGACAGGGGGCGGACGGCTACACCTTC. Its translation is CATSGVPGQGADGYTF.

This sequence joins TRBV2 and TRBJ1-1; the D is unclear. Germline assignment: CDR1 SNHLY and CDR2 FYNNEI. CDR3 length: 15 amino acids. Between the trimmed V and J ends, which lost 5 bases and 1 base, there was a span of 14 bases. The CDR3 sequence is CASSPRRGSNTEAFF. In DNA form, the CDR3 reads TGTGCCAGCAGTCCTCGTAGAGGGTCGAACACTGAAGCTTTCTTT.

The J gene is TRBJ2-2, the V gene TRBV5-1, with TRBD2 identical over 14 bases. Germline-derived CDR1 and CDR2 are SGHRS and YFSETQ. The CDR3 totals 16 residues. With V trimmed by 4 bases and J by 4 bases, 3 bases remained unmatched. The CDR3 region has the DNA TGCGCCAGCAGCCCGGGACTAGCGGGGGCCACCGGGGAGCTGTTTTTT. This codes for CASSPGLAGATGELFF.

The CDR3: CASSQVFSQPGGELFF. The CDR3 nucleotides read TGCGCCAGCAGCCAAGTGTTCAGTCAACCAGGCGGGGAGCTGTTTTTT. This rearrangement joins TRBV4-1 to TRBJ2-2; unclear D gene. The CDR3 spans 16 residues. The V and J ends lost 1 base and 7 bases respectively, with 16 bases between them. Germline CDR1 MGHRA, CDR2 YSYEKL.

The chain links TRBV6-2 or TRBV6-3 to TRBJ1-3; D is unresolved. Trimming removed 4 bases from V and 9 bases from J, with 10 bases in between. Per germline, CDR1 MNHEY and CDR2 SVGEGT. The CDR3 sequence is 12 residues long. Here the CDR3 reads CASSSYRGTIYF. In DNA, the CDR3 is TGTGCCAGCAGTTCTTACCGGGGCACCATATATTTT.

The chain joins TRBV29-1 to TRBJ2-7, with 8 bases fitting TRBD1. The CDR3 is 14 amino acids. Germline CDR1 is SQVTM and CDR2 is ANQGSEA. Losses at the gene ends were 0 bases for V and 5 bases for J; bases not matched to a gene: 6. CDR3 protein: CSVEDPDRGHEQYF. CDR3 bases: TGCAGCGTTGAAGACCCCGACAGGGGCCACGAGCAGTACTTC.

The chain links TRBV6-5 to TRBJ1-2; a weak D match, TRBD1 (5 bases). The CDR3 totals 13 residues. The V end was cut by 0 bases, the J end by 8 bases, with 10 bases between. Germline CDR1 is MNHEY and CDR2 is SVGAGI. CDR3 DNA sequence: TGTGCCAGCAGTTACTCAAGGACATGGGGCTACACCTTC. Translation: CASSYSRTWGYTF.

The CDR3 coding sequence is TGTGCCAGCAGTATACAGTTGGGCGATCAGCCCCAGCATTTT. Its translation is CASSIQLGDQPQHF. The rearrangement uses TRBV6-5 and TRBJ1-5; D remains ambiguous. Trimming pared 5 bases from V and 5 bases from J, leaving 13 bases between. The CDR3 spans 14 residues. The germline V gene has CDR1 MNHEY and CDR2 SVGAGI.

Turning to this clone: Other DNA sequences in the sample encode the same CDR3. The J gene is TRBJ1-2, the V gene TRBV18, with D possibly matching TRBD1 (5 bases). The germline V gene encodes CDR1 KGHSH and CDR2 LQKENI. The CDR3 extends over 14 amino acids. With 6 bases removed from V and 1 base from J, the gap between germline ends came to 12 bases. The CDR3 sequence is CASSSTAINYGYTF. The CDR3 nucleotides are TGTGCCAGCTCCTCGACAGCCATTAACTATGGCTACACCTTC.

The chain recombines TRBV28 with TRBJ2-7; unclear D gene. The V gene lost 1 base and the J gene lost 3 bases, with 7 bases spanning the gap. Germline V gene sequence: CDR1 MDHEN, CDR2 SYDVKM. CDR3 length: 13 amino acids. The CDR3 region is CASSLFGSYEQYF. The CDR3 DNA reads TGTGCCAGCAGTTTATTTGGCAGCTACGAGCAGTACTTC.

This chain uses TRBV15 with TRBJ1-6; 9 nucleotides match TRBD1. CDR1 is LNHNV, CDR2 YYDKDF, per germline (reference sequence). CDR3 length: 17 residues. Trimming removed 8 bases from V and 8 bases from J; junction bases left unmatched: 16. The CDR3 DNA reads TGTGCCACCGGGGATTACAGGGGGCAGGGGGTGGATTCACCCCTCCACTTT. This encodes CATGDYRGQGVDSPLHF.

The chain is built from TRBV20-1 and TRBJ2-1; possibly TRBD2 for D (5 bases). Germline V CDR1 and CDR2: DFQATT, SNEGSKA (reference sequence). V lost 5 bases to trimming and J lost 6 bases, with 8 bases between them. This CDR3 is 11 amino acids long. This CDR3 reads CSAGLANEQFF. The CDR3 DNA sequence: TGCAGTGCTGGGCTAGCCAATGAGCAGTTCTTC.

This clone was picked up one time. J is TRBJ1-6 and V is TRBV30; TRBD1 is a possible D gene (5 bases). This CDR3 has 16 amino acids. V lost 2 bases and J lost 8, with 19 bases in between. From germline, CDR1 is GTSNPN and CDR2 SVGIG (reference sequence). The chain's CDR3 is CAWSRGGAVDHSPLHF. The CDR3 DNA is TGTGCCTGGAGTCGTGGAGGGGCCGTCGACCATTCACCCCTCCACTTT.

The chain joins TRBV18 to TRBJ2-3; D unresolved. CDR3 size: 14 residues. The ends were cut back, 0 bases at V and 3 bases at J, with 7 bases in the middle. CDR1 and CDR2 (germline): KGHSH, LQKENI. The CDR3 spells CASSPPERTDTQYF. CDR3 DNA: TGTGCCAGCTCACCACCGGAGAGAACAGATACGCAGTATTTT.

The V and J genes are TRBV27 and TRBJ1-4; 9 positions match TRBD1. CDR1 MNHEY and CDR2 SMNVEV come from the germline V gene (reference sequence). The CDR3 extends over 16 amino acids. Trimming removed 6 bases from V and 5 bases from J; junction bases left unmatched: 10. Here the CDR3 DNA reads TGTGCCAGCAGGGGTTTCTTAACAGGGGGCAATGAAAAACTGTTTTTT. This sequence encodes CASRGFLTGGNEKLFF.

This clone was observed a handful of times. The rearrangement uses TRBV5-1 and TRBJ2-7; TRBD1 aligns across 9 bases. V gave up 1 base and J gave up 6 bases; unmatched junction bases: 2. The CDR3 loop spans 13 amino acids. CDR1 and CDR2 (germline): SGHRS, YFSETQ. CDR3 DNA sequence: TGCGCCAGCAGCTTGACAGGGGGCAGCGAGCAGTACTTC. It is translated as CASSLTGGSEQYF.

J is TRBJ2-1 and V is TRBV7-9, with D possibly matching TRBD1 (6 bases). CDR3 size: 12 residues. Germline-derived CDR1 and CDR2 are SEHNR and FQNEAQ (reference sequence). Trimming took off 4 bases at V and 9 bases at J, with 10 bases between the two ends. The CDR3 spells CASSSQGSEQFF. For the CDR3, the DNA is TGTGCCAGCAGCTCACAGGGTAGTGAGCAGTTCTTC.